Following are 7 T cell receptor beta chains from one sample sequenced in a study of OX40 agonist ivuxolimab in advanced cancers. The protocol was immunoSEQ multiplex PCR, while the TCRdb copy is restricted to in-frame clones and leaves out a portion. The sample has approximately 70,000 clones, about 93% seen once. The material sequenced was CD4+ or CD8+ T cells sorted from blood, taken in a trial of the OX40 agonist ivuxolimab. The source of these receptors is an adult with an advanced solid tumor such as melanoma, head and neck, liver or kidney cancer.

The genes are TRBV11-2 and TRBJ2-7; 11 nucleotides align to TRBD2. The CDR3 extends over 13 amino acids. V trimming: 8 bases; J trimming: 6 bases; junction bases outside the gene matches: 6. Germline assignment: CDR1 SGHAT and CDR2 FQNNGV. The CDR3 spells CASSRTSGLEQYF. CDR3 nucleotide sequence: TGTGCCAGCTCGAGGACTAGCGGGCTCGAGCAGTACTTC.

The chain combines TRBV7-8 with TRBJ2-2; 7 bases map to TRBD1. The CDR3 sequence is 15 residues long. Germline V gives CDR1 SGHVS, CDR2 FQNEAQ. The V gene end was trimmed by 3 bases and the J gene end by 4 bases; junction bases not matched to a gene: 5. The CDR3 region has the DNA TGTGCCAGCAGCTTGAGGGACAGTTTCACCGGGGAGCTGTTTTTT. Protein product: CASSLRDSFTGELFF.

CDR3 nucleotides: TGTGCCAGCAGGGCGGACAGATATGAGCAGTTCTTC. It translates to CASRADRYEQFF. The gene calls are TRBV2 and TRBJ2-1; D might be TRBD1 (6 bases). CDR3 size: 12 residues. CDR1 and CDR2 (germline): SNHLY, FYNNEI. The V gene lost 6 bases and the J gene lost 8 bases, with 11 bases spanning the gap. Full variable domain (outside the CDR3, taken from reference TRBV2 and TRBJ2-1): EPEVTQTPSHQVTQMGQEVILRCVPISNHLYFYWYRQILGQKVEFLVSFYNNEISEKSEIFDDQFSVERPDGSNFTLKIRSTKLEDSAMYFCASRADRYEQFFGPGTRLTVL.

The chain recombines TRBV5-4 with TRBJ1-6; possible D gene TRBD1, 5 bases. This CDR3 has 13 residues. Germline loops: CDR1 SGHNT, CDR2 YYREEE (reference sequence). V lost 0 bases and J lost 8, with 6 bases in between. CDR3 sequence: CASSLVGDSPLHF. CDR3 in DNA: TGTGCCAGCAGCTTGGTGGGGGATTCACCCCTCCACTTT.

In this sample, this clone turned up once. The rearrangement links TRBV19 to TRBJ1-5, with D tentatively TRBD1 (6 bases). The CDR3 consists of 15 residues. Germline V CDR1 and CDR2: LNHDA, SQIVND (reference sequence). V lost 6 bases and J lost 7, with 19 bases in between. The CDR3 is CASRILTGGGQPQHF. For the CDR3, the DNA is TGTGCCAGTAGAATTCTCACCGGGGGCGGACAGCCCCAGCATTTT.

This clone was counted once. This sequence joins TRBV11-2 and TRBJ2-7; 9 bases are a match to TRBD2. CDR1 and CDR2 (germline): SGHAT, FQNNGV. V was pared by 5 bases and J by 2 bases, with 4 bases of the junction left unmatched. The CDR3 has 14 amino acids. The CDR3 coding sequence is TGTGCCAGCAGCGCAGCGGGAGGTACCTACGAGCAGTACTTC. The encoded protein is CASSAAGGTYEQYF. Looking up the rest from reference TRBV11-2 and TRBJ2-7 gives the full variable domain: EAGVAQSPRYKIIEKRQSVAFWCNPISGHATLYWYQQILGQGPKLLIQFQNNGVVDDSQLPKDRFSAERLKGVDSTLKIQPAKLEDSAVYLCASSAAGGTYEQYFGPGTRLTVT.

V and J are TRBV23-1 and TRBJ1-2, with D perhaps TRBD1 (5 bases). TRBV23-1 belongs to the ORF category, with a function that is uncertain. Trimming removed 1 base from V and 3 bases from J, with 6 bases in between. The CDR3 extends over 13 amino acids. The CDR3: CASSQWGHYGYTF. For the CDR3, the DNA is TGCGCCAGCAGTCAATGGGGACACTATGGCTACACCTTC.